This T cell receptor (beta chain) was identified during a study of T cell responses to AZD1222 COVID-19 vaccine. Broader study findings: The study reported that nearly half of spike-specific TCRs target unmutated variant regions. Spike-spanning, vaccine-associated CD4 TCRs were dominant at 160-218 and 743-854. Donors skewed white British and female; clonal diversity was possibly underestimated.

Germline V lookup: CDR1 SGHAT, CDR2 FQNNGV. The CDR3 is 15 residues long. Trimming stripped 2 bases from V and 0 bases from J, with 8 bases between. With regard to this clone: Its matching antigen is unknown.

Sequencing used immunoSEQ multiplex PCR; TCRdb keeps in-frame clones, though not all of them. The table has about 150,000 clones, more than 70% seen once. The receptor comes from an adult who received the AZD1222 COVID-19 vaccine. The chain joins TRBV11-2 to TRBJ2-1, with D unresolved. Specimen: peripheral blood, collected 28 days after the second AZD1222 dose. This chain's CDR3 is CASSLSASSYNEQFF. The CDR3 region has the DNA TGTGCCAGCAGCTTAAGCGCGAGCTCCTACAATGAGCAGTTCTTC. The whole variable domain, remainder taken from reference TRBV11-2 and TRBJ2-1, is EAGVAQSPRYKIIEKRQSVAFWCNPISGHATLYWYQQILGQGPKLLIQFQNNGVVDDSQLPKDRFSAERLKGVDSTLKIQPAKLEDSAVYLCASSLSASSYNEQFFGPGTRLTVL.